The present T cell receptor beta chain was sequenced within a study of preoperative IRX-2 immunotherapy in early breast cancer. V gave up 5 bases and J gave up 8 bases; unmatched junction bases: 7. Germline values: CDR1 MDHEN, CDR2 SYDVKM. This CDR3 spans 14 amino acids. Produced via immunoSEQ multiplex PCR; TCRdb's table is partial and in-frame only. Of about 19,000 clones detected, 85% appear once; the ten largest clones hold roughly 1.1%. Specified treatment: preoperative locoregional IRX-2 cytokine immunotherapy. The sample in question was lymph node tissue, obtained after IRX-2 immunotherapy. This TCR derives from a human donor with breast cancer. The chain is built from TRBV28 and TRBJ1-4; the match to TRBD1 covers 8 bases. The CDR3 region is CASSPGQAHEKLFF. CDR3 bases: TGTGCCAGCAGTCCGGGACAGGCACACGAAAAACTGTTTTTT.